This T cell receptor beta chain derives from a study of long-term antiretroviral therapy in people with HIV. Study-wide points: The study found narrower CDR3 length ranges in HIV repertoires than in controls.

Version v3.0 of the immunoSEQ assay ran at survey level. The repertoire was sequenced with immunoSEQ multiplex PCR; TCRdb's copy has only in-frame clones and lacks some. The sample has tens of thousands of clones; about 80% are singletons. Points on this clone: Antigen specificity is unknown.

Trimming removed 1 base at V and 0 bases at J, with 7 bases between. The CDR3 is made up of 15 amino acids. CDR1 and CDR2 (germline): ENHRY, SYGVKD. This TCR came from a man younger than 35 with HIV. The specimen comprised unsorted PBMCs, sampled 0.6 years after starting antiretroviral therapy. This rearrangement joins TRBV10-3 to TRBJ1-5; no firm D call. CDR3 residues: CAISEWPDSNQPQHF. In nucleotides, the CDR3 is TGTGCCATCAGTGAGTGGCCGGATAGCAATCAGCCCCAGCATTTT.